A selection of T cell receptor beta chains follows, all from one sample in a study of identical twins. MiXCR was run by TCRdb on the 5' RACE reads, yielding one entry per CDR3 protein. The sample records roughly 240,000 distinct CDR3 sequences, 7.5% being singletons. The same sample was also studied in work on yellow fever vaccine responses in identical twins.

The specimen was CD8+ T cells sorted from blood. The receptor set was obtained from a woman between 18 and 30 years old in good health. Each CDR3 is given with its conserved first and last residue. The D gene is left open where the match is weak. Part of the rows lack a size; the others show once, few, many or a class for expanded clones.

V	size	J	D	DNA	CDR3
TRBV5-1	many	TRBJ2-4	TRBD1	TGCGCCAGCAGCGTCGGGGACAGGGCCAAAAACATTCAGTACTTC	CASSVGDRAKNIQYF
TRBV20-1	.	TRBJ1-1	.	TGCAGTGCTAGATCTGAACGCAGGCCCACTGAAGCTTTCTTT	CSARSERRPTEAFF
TRBV29-1	many	TRBJ2-7	.	TGCAGCGTTGACGTGAATGGCTACGAGCAGTACTTC	CSVDVNGYEQYF
TRBV27	.	TRBJ2-1	TRBD2	TGTGCCAGCAGTAAGCAAAGGACTAGCGGATTCAATGAGCAGTTCTTC	CASSKQRTSGFNEQFF
TRBV3-1	.	TRBJ2-1	TRBD2	TGTGCCAGCAGCCAAGTTGTCCTAGCGGGGTACAATGAGCAGTTCTTC	CASSQVVLAGYNEQFF
TRBV28	few	TRBJ2-7	.	TGTGCCAGCAGTTTTCCCAGGGTCGAGCAGTACTTC	CASSFPRVEQYF
TRBV7-6	.	TRBJ2-2	.	TGTGCCAGCAGCTCCTCCGGGATAAGAAACACCGGGGAGCTGTTTTTT	CASSSSGIRNTGELFF
TRBV29-1	few	TRBJ2-7	.	TGCAGCGTTGGACTAGGGGGGAGCTCCTACGAGCAGTACTTC	CSVGLGGSSYEQYF
TRBV5-1	many	TRBJ2-1	.	TGCGCCAGCAGCCCACGATGGGGCTACAATGAGCAGTTCTTC	CASSPRWGYNEQFF
TRBV27	few	TRBJ1-1	.	TGTGCCAGCAGTTTATCCGGCAGGGGTCAGAAAGCTTTCTTT	CASSLSGRGQKAFF
TRBV4-2	many	TRBJ2-3	TRBD2	TGTGCCAGCAGCCAAGAGCTAGCGGGAGGGCCAGATACGCAGTATTTT	CASSQELAGGPDTQYF
TRBV7-9	many	TRBJ2-1	TRBD2	TGTGCCAGCAGTAGCGGGAGTTTAAATGAGCAGTTCTTC	CASSSGSLNEQFF
TRBV29-1	few	TRBJ2-7	TRBD2	TGCAGCGTTGAAGTATCTAGCGGGAGGCGATTGTACGAGCAGTACTTC	CSVEVSSGRRLYEQYF
TRBV7-4	few	TRBJ2-5	.	TGTGCCAGCAGCACTTCCCCAGGGGGGCAGGCCCAAGAGACCCAGTACTTC	CASSTSPGGQAQETQYF
TRBV27	few	TRBJ2-4	.	TGTGCCAGCAGTTCCCGGGCCAAAAACATTCAGTACTTC	CASSSRAKNIQYF
TRBV12-5	.	TRBJ2-1	TRBD2	TGTGCTAGTGGTTTGGTCCTGGGTGGGGGACTAGCGGGGGTTAGCTCCTACAATGAGCAGTTCTTC	CASGLVLGGGLAGVSSYNEQFF
TRBV27	.	TRBJ1-5	.	TGTGCCAACTTGATTCGGGACGGCGGTCAGCCCCAGCATTTT	CANLIRDGGQPQHF
TRBV11-3	.	TRBJ1-3	.	TGTGCCAGCAGCTCCATACAGGAGCCAGGAAACACCATATATTTT	CASSSIQEPGNTIYF
TRBV12-3/TRBV12-4	.	TRBJ1-5	.	TGTGCCAGCAGCGAATATAGCAATCAGCCCCAGCATTTT	CASSEYSNQPQHF
TRBV5-6	many	TRBJ2-7	TRBD2	TGTGCCAGCAGCCATAGCGGGAGAACCTACGAGCAGTACTTC	CASSHSGRTYEQYF
TRBV3-1	few	TRBJ2-7	TRBD2	TGTGCCAGCAGCCAAGGTACGGGAGGGCCGTGGTACGAGCAGTACTTC	CASSQGTGGPWYEQYF
TRBV20-1	.	TRBJ2-5	.	TGCAGTGCTAGTCAAGAGCCGGGCTGGCCCGTGATCGAGACCCAGTACTTC	CSASQEPGWPVIETQYF
TRBV28	.	TRBJ2-3	TRBD1	TGTGCCAGCAGCCGTCTTGACAGGGGTACGCAGTATTTT	CASSRLDRGTQYF
TRBV18	many	TRBJ2-5	TRBD2	TGTGCCAGCTCACTCCGGCGGGGGACCGACCAAGAGACCCAGTACTTC	CASSLRRGTDQETQYF
TRBV7-9	few	TRBJ2-5	.	TGTGCCAGCAGTGAAGGACTCCAAGAGACCCAGTACTTC	CASSEGLQETQYF
TRBV29-1	medium-sized	TRBJ2-1	.	TGCATTACAAAGTCGGGCTACAATGAGCAGTTCTTC	CITKSGYNEQFF
TRBV11-2	few	TRBJ2-2	.	TGTGCCAGCAGCTGGGGGTTCCTAGGACAGCTAGACACCGGGGAGCTGTTTTTT	CASSWGFLGQLDTGELFF
TRBV7-9	few	TRBJ2-5	.	TGTGCCAGCAGCCGTCACGAGGCAGGGGAAGAGACCCAGTACTTC	CASSRHEAGEETQYF
TRBV28	many	TRBJ1-6	TRBD1	TGTGCCAGCAGTTTGGGGACAGGGTCCCCCTATAATTCACCCCTCCACTTT	CASSLGTGSPYNSPLHF
TRBV6-1	many	TRBJ1-5	.	TGTGCCAGCAGTAATGGGGGAAGCAATCAGCCCCAGCATTTT	CASSNGGSNQPQHF
TRBV4-1	many	TRBJ2-5	TRBD2	TGCGCCAGCAGTGCCAGACTAGCGGGGGGACAAGAGACCCAGTACTTC	CASSARLAGGQETQYF
TRBV28	many	TRBJ2-7	.	TGTGCCAGCAGACGCCAGGAAGGGGTCCACGAGCAGTACTTC	CASRRQEGVHEQYF
TRBV12-3/TRBV12-4	many	TRBJ2-3	TRBD2	TGTGCCAGCAGTTTATCCGTAGCGGGGGGGGACACAGATACGCAGTATTTT	CASSLSVAGGDTDTQYF
TRBV12-3/TRBV12-4	few	TRBJ2-1	.	TGTGCCAGCAGTTTAGATCGCCCATGGGAGCAGTTCTTC	CASSLDRPWEQFF
TRBV9	.	TRBJ2-2	TRBD2	TGTGCCAGCAGTGGGACTAGGACTGGCGGGGAGCTGTTTTTT	CASSGTRTGGELFF
TRBV13	.	TRBJ1-1	.	TGTGCCAGCACCCTAAAGACAGGAGAAGCTTTCTTT	CASTLKTGEAFF
TRBV4-1	.	TRBJ2-7	.	TGCGCCAGCAGCCAAGGGCTGGGGGTCGGCTACGAGCAGTACTTC	CASSQGLGVGYEQYF
TRBV7-9	few	TRBJ2-4	.	TGTGCTCTACGTGGACCAGGGAACATTCAGTACTTC	CALRGPGNIQYF
TRBV5-1	many	TRBJ2-3	TRBD2	TGCGCCAGCAGCCCGGTTCTAGCGGGAGGCACAGATACGCAGTATTTT	CASSPVLAGGTDTQYF
TRBV2	few	TRBJ2-1	TRBD2	TGTGCCAGCAAAGGGCGGGAGGGTTTTATACAGTTCTTC	CASKGREGFIQFF
TRBV27	.	TRBJ1-5	.	TGTGCCAGCAGTGCCTCAGGGATTGGTCAGCCCCAGCATTTT	CASSASGIGQPQHF
TRBV7-7	.	TRBJ2-2	.	TGTGCCAGCAGCTTTAGTAGCCCGAACACCGGGGAGCTGTTTTTT	CASSFSSPNTGELFF
TRBV4-2	few	TRBJ2-7	.	TGTGCCAGCAGCCCGGGGGGCCAAGGAACATCCTACGAGCAGTACTTC	CASSPGGQGTSYEQYF
TRBV15	.	TRBJ2-2	TRBD2	TGTGCCACCAGCAGAGAGGAGGGAGGGCCCTCCGGGGAGCTGTTTTTT	CATSREEGGPSGELFF
TRBV4-1	few	TRBJ2-7	.	TGCGCCAGCAGCCAAGAAGAGGGGTACGAGCAGTACTTC	CASSQEEGYEQYF
TRBV2	few	TRBJ1-2	TRBD1	TGTGCCAGCGGACCGGGACAGTCTAACTATGGCTACACCTTC	CASGPGQSNYGYTF